This is a list of T cell receptor beta chains from one sample in a study of blood T cell repertoires in COVID-19. Sequenced by immunoSEQ multiplex PCR; TCRdb stores in-frame clones only, minus some. The sample has 200,000 to 300,000 clones; 84% are singletons. Material: peripheral blood. All receptors come from a man between 35 and 55 years old who had recovered from COVID-19. Each CDR3 is given with its conserved first and last residue. Each record gives: CDR3 DNA, CDR3 protein, J gene, V gene, D gene, clone size. D genes are given only for firm matches. A row's size may be missing; if present it is once, few, many or a size class.

CDR3 DNA: TGTGCCAGCAGCTTAGGGAGAATTTTAGAGACCCAGTACTTC
CDR3 protein: CASSLGRILETQYF
J gene: TRBJ2-5
V gene: TRBV11-2
D gene: NA
clone size: NA

CDR3 DNA: TGCAGCGTCGAGCGGGGGGCTCTGAACACTGAAGCTTTCTTT
CDR3 protein: CSVERGALNTEAFF
J gene: TRBJ1-1
V gene: TRBV29-1
D gene: NA
clone size: NA

CDR3 DNA: TGTGCCCGGGGACACCCGGGCACTGAAGCTTTCTTT
CDR3 protein: CARGHPGTEAFF
J gene: TRBJ1-1
V gene: TRBV30
D gene: NA
clone size: NA

CDR3 DNA: TGCAGTGCTAGAGTTAGACTTGAAGCTTTCTTT
CDR3 protein: CSARVRLEAFF
J gene: TRBJ1-1
V gene: TRBV20-1
D gene: NA
clone size: once

CDR3 DNA: TGTGCCAGCAGTTTAAGGAACCGGGGAGAGCAGTACTTC
CDR3 protein: CASSLRNRGEQYF
J gene: TRBJ2-7
V gene: TRBV12-3/TRBV12-4
D gene: NA
clone size: NA

CDR3 DNA: TGTGCCAGCCAGGGAAGCGGGGAGCTGTTTTTT
CDR3 protein: CASQGSGELFF
J gene: TRBJ2-2
V gene: TRBV25-1
D gene: NA
clone size: NA

CDR3 DNA: TGTGCCACTAGGGTTGGAGGAACTGAAGCTTTCTTT
CDR3 protein: CATRVGGTEAFF
J gene: TRBJ1-1
V gene: TRBV15
D gene: NA
clone size: NA

CDR3 DNA: TGCGCCAGCAGCTTGGGCGTTTCTGGGGGCGATGAAAAACTGTTTTTT
CDR3 protein: CASSLGVSGGDEKLFF
J gene: TRBJ1-4
V gene: TRBV5-1
D gene: NA
clone size: NA

CDR3 DNA: TGTGCCTGGAGTGATTGGGGACAGGGGGTCACCGGGGAGCTGTTTTTT
CDR3 protein: CAWSDWGQGVTGELFF
J gene: TRBJ2-2
V gene: TRBV30
D gene: TRBD1
clone size: NA

CDR3 DNA: TGTGCCATCAGTAATAGGACAGATTTGTACGAGCAGTACTTC
CDR3 protein: CAISNRTDLYEQYF
J gene: TRBJ2-7
V gene: TRBV10-3
D gene: NA
clone size: NA

CDR3 DNA: TGTGCCACGGTCACAGGACAGTCCTACGAGCAGTACTTC
CDR3 protein: CATVTGQSYEQYF
J gene: TRBJ2-7
V gene: TRBV6-1
D gene: NA
clone size: NA

CDR3 DNA: TGCAGCGTTGAATTGGCAGGACTTAACTATGGCTACACCTTC
CDR3 protein: CSVELAGLNYGYTF
J gene: TRBJ1-2
V gene: TRBV29-1
D gene: NA
clone size: NA

CDR3 DNA: TGCGCCAGCAGCTTGGGATGGACACAGTCTACTAACTATGGCTACACCTTC
CDR3 protein: CASSLGWTQSTNYGYTF
J gene: TRBJ1-2
V gene: TRBV5-1
D gene: NA
clone size: NA

CDR3 DNA: TGCGCCAGCAGCCAAGAAGGAGGGCGGAGGTCTAATGAAAAACTGTTTTTT
CDR3 protein: CASSQEGGRRSNEKLFF
J gene: TRBJ1-4
V gene: TRBV4-1
D gene: NA
clone size: NA

CDR3 DNA: TGTGCCAGCAATGGTCCCACCGTTCGGGAGCAGTTCTTC
CDR3 protein: CASNGPTVREQFF
J gene: TRBJ2-1
V gene: TRBV6-6
D gene: NA
clone size: few

CDR3 DNA: TGTGCCAGCAGGGCGACTAGCAGATATACAGATACGCAGTATTTT
CDR3 protein: CASRATSRYTDTQYF
J gene: TRBJ2-3
V gene: TRBV6-5
D gene: TRBD2
clone size: NA

CDR3 DNA: TGTGCCAGCAGCTCCCGACTAGCGGGAGGCACAGATACGCAGTATTTT
CDR3 protein: CASSSRLAGGTDTQYF
J gene: TRBJ2-3
V gene: TRBV21-1
D gene: NA
clone size: NA

CDR3 DNA: TGCGCCAGCAGCCTTAATGAAGCGAGCTCTGGAAACACCATATATTTT
CDR3 protein: CASSLNEASSGNTIYF
J gene: TRBJ1-3
V gene: TRBV4-1
D gene: NA
clone size: once

CDR3 DNA: TGTGCCAGCAGCTTAGGGCCAGCGGGGGGCCAAGAGACCCAGTACTTC
CDR3 protein: CASSLGPAGGQETQYF
J gene: TRBJ2-5
V gene: TRBV7-9
D gene: TRBD2
clone size: NA

CDR3 DNA: TGTGCCCAAGCCCCCCTAGCGGGACAGGAGATGCAGTTCTTC
CDR3 protein: CAQAPLAGQEMQFF
J gene: TRBJ2-1
V gene: TRBV30
D gene: NA
clone size: NA

CDR3 DNA: TGTGCCAGCAGCAGCATCCGGATTCCCTTACTCCCAGGGGTCTACACTGAAGCTTTCTTT
CDR3 protein: CASSSIRIPLLPGVYTEAFF
J gene: TRBJ1-1
V gene: TRBV6-6
D gene: NA
clone size: NA

CDR3 DNA: TGTGCCAGCAGCGGGGGTCGCGGGGGTGGCAATGAGCAGTTCTTC
CDR3 protein: CASSGGRGGGNEQFF
J gene: TRBJ2-1
V gene: TRBV11-3
D gene: TRBD2
clone size: NA

CDR3 DNA: TGTGCCAGCAGCGGCCACAGCCCGAACACTGAAGCTTTCTTT
CDR3 protein: CASSGHSPNTEAFF
J gene: TRBJ1-1
V gene: TRBV7-2
D gene: NA
clone size: NA

CDR3 DNA: TGCAGTGCTAGTTTAGCGGCGGGTGAGGGCTACACCTTC
CDR3 protein: CSASLAAGEGYTF
J gene: TRBJ1-2
V gene: TRBV20-1
D gene: NA
clone size: many

CDR3 DNA: TGTGCCAGCAGAGGCCAGGGGCGTTCGGCTGAAGCTTTCTTT
CDR3 protein: CASRGQGRSAEAFF
J gene: TRBJ1-1
V gene: TRBV6-6
D gene: NA
clone size: NA

CDR3 DNA: TGTGCCAGCAGCTTAGCCGCGACTAGGGCCACAGATACGCAGTATTTT
CDR3 protein: CASSLAATRATDTQYF
J gene: TRBJ2-3
V gene: TRBV7-2
D gene: NA
clone size: NA

CDR3 DNA: TGCAGCGCTTCGGAGGGGACGAACACTGAAGCTTTCTTT
CDR3 protein: CSASEGTNTEAFF
J gene: TRBJ1-1
V gene: TRBV29-1
D gene: NA
clone size: NA

CDR3 DNA: TGTGCCAGCAGCGAGAGAAGGGGTAGGGGCTATGGCTACACCTTC
CDR3 protein: CASSERRGRGYGYTF
J gene: TRBJ1-2
V gene: TRBV5-8
D gene: NA
clone size: NA

CDR3 DNA: TGTGCCAGCAGCGTGGGTAGCCTAAGCGAGCAGTACTTC
CDR3 protein: CASSVGSLSEQYF
J gene: TRBJ2-7
V gene: TRBV2
D gene: NA
clone size: few

CDR3 DNA: TGTGCCAGCAGCTTAGGCAGGCCCTACGAGCAGTACTTC
CDR3 protein: CASSLGRPYEQYF
J gene: TRBJ2-7
V gene: TRBV7-2
D gene: NA
clone size: NA